The 20 T cell receptor beta chains in this list originate from one sample, sequenced in a study of blood T cells in healthy people across ages. It was with a sample-barcoded 5' primer and a J-beta primer mix that a second PCR of roughly 7 to 12 cycles was run. TCRdb reanalysed the 5' RACE reads using MiXCR and keeps one entry per CDR3 protein. The sample holds approximately 1.5 million distinct CDR3 sequences; around 40% are singletons and the top ten take approximately 4%. The sequenced sample was blood. Every receptor here comes from a woman in her late teens or twenties in good health.

The chain couples TRBV7-8 to TRBJ2-7; 7 bases agree with TRBD2. CDR1 SGHVS and CDR2 FQNEAQ come from the germline V gene. The CDR3 loop spans 16 amino acids. Trimming at V came to 5 bases and at J to 2 bases, leaving 12 bases not matched to a gene. CDR3 sequence reads: CASSAPPMGGTYEQYF. The CDR3 bases are TGTGCCAGCAGCGCACCTCCAATGGGAGGGACCTACGAGCAGTACTTC.

CDR3 residues: CASSLLGLAQETQYF. The CDR3 region has the DNA TGTGCCAGCAGTTTATTGGGACTAGCGCAAGAGACCCAGTACTTC. The J gene is TRBJ2-5, the V gene TRBV28, with 10 bases that match TRBD2. CDR1 and CDR2 (germline): MDHEN, SYDVKM. After removal of 1 base from V and 2 bases from J, the junction contained 1 base not matched to a gene. The CDR3 is 15 amino acids.

V usage is TRBV7-2 and J usage is TRBJ1-1; D possibly corresponds to TRBD1 (5 bases). The CDR3 totals 15 residues. Trimming took off 5 bases at V and 7 bases at J, with 20 bases between the two ends. Germline V CDR1 and CDR2: SGHTA, FQGNSA. The CDR3 DNA follows: TGTGCCAGCAGCAAACCGGGCGAAGGGGAATATGAAGCTTTCTTT. Translated: CASSKPGEGEYEAFF.

The chain has TRBV29-1 and TRBJ1-1; possibly TRBD1 for D (6 bases). Trimming stripped 6 bases from V and 7 bases from J, with 12 bases between. This CDR3 spans 11 amino acids. CDR1 is SQVTM, CDR2 ANQGSEA, per germline. The CDR3 DNA reads as TGCAGCGTGCACAGGGTAAATGAAGCTTTCTTT. Translation gives CSVHRVNEAFF. The full variable domain, completed using reference TRBV29-1 and TRBJ1-1, is SAVISQKPSRDICQRGTSLTIQCQVDSQVTMMFWYRQQPGQSLTLIATANQGSEATYESGFVIDKFPISRPNLTFSTLTVSNMSPEDSSIYLCSVHRVNEAFFGQGTRLTVV.

The chain joins TRBV19 to TRBJ1-2, with TRBD1 matching over 8 bases. The germline gives CDR1 LNHDA, CDR2 SQIVND (reference sequence). This CDR3 spans 12 amino acids. The V segment lost 9 bases and the J segment 6 bases; nucleotides outside the gene matches: 6. The CDR3, as DNA: TGTGCCAGCGAAACAGGGGGTGATGGCTACACCTTC. It translates to CASETGGDGYTF.

The chain couples TRBV20-1 to TRBJ1-1, with a possible D match to TRBD1 (5 bases). The V end lost 0 bases, the J end lost 7 bases, and 12 bases lay between the germline ends. Per the germline V gene, CDR1 is DFQATT and CDR2 is SNEGSKA (reference sequence). The CDR3 contains 13 residues. CDR3 DNA sequence: TGCAGTGCTAGAGATACAGGACTCGGTGAAGCTTTCTTT. As protein: CSARDTGLGEAFF.

This clonotype came up a few times. The V gene is TRBV20-1, the J gene TRBJ2-1, with TRBD2 matching over 12 bases. The junction had 12 bases not matched to a gene; V was cut back by 0 bases and J by 9 bases. CDR1 and CDR2 (germline): DFQATT, SNEGSKA (reference sequence). The CDR3 loop spans 17 amino acids. CDR3 loop: CSARELTSGSRFGEQFF. The CDR3 DNA reads TGCAGTGCTAGAGAGTTGACTAGCGGGAGTCGCTTCGGTGAGCAGTTCTTC.

This clonotype was detected a few times. V gene TRBV9 combines with J gene TRBJ2-7; 8 bases line up with TRBD1. The CDR3 runs 14 residues. The trim removed 3 bases at V and 5 bases at J, leaving 7 bases unmatched. Germline CDR1 and CDR2: SGDLS and YYNGEE. CDR3 loop: CASSASGGFNEQYF. The CDR3 DNA is TGTGCCAGCAGCGCCTCAGGGGGCTTCAACGAGCAGTACTTC. The full variable domain, its missing parts supplied by reference TRBV9 and TRBJ2-7, is DSGVTQTPKHLITATGQRVTLRCSPRSGDLSVYWYQQSLDQGLQFLIQYYNGEERAKGNILERFSAQQFPDLHSELNLSSLELGDSALYFCASSASGGFNEQYFGPGTRLTVT.

The rearrangement joins TRBV25-1 to TRBJ2-3; D is undetermined. Trimming removed 1 base from V and 0 bases from J, with 11 bases in between. Germline CDR1 is MGHDK and CDR2 is SYGVNS. CDR3 length: 16 residues. CDR3 residues: CASSEWAGISTDTQYF. The CDR3 DNA follows: TGTGCCAGCAGTGAATGGGCAGGTATTAGCACAGATACGCAGTATTTT.

V is TRBV25-1 and J is TRBJ2-5; possibly TRBD1 for D (6 bases). This CDR3 is built from 12 residues. Germline values: CDR1 MGHDK, CDR2 SYGVNS. V shed 7 bases and J shed 5 bases, with 11 bases lying between them. The CDR3 region is CASTGQYETQYF. The DNA for the CDR3 is TGTGCCAGCACCGGACAGTACGAGACCCAGTACTTC.

DNA of the CDR3: TGTGCCAGCAGTGGGCCGGGGTCGAACACCGGGGAGCTGTTTTTT. Encoded protein: CASSGPGSNTGELFF. The genes are TRBV6-5 and TRBJ2-2; possibly TRBD2 for D (5 bases). Germline CDR1 is MNHEY and CDR2 is SVGAGI. Trimming left V 5 bases short and J 0 bases short, with 10 bases between. This CDR3 contains 15 residues.

In its sample, this clonotype was seen a few times. The gene calls are TRBV12-5 and TRBJ2-5; 7 bases map to TRBD2. Unmatched junction bases numbered 8, after V lost 7 bases and J lost 0 bases. CDR1 and CDR2 (germline): LGHNT, FRNRAP. The CDR3 runs to 15 residues. The CDR3 sequence is CASAPGLTYQETQYF. For the CDR3, the DNA is TGTGCTAGTGCTCCGGGACTAACGTACCAAGAGACCCAGTACTTC.

The chain carries TRBV9 and TRBJ1-2; 10 nucleotides match TRBD1. The ends lost 4 bases at V and 6 bases at J; junction bases unmatched: 9. The germline gives CDR1 SGDLS, CDR2 YYNGEE. The CDR3 covers 15 residues. The DNA for the CDR3 is TGTGCCAGCAGCTCAAATACCGGGACAGGGGATGGCTACACCTTC. Translation gives CASSSNTGTGDGYTF.

This clonotype has just a few counts. V and J are TRBV20-1 and TRBJ1-1; D may be TRBD1 (6 bases). The ends were cut back, 8 bases at V and 0 bases at J, with 19 bases in the middle. In germline, CDR1 is DFQATT, CDR2 SNEGSKA (reference sequence). The CDR3 covers 15 residues. This CDR3 is CSPIRYGGMNTEAFF. DNA of the CDR3: TGCAGTCCCATCCGCTACGGGGGCATGAACACTGAAGCTTTCTTT.

V gene TRBV29-1 combines with J gene TRBJ2-5, with D tentatively TRBD2 (5 bases). CDR3 length: 13 residues. V lost 5 bases and J 2 bases, leaving 12 bases between the germline ends. Germline CDR1 SQVTM, CDR2 ANQGSEA. The CDR3 is CSVLGREQETQYF. The CDR3 nucleotides are TGCAGCGTTCTCGGACGGGAACAAGAGACCCAGTACTTC. Combining the CDR3 with reference TRBV29-1 and TRBJ2-5 gives the whole variable domain SAVISQKPSRDICQRGTSLTIQCQVDSQVTMMFWYRQQPGQSLTLIATANQGSEATYESGFVIDKFPISRPNLTFSTLTVSNMSPEDSSIYLCSVLGREQETQYFGPGTRLLVL.

This clonotype was counted only a few times. The rearrangement links TRBV2 to TRBJ2-5; 7 nucleotides agree with TRBD1. The CDR3 contains 14 residues. Trimming took 7 bases from V and 2 from J; bases not matched to a gene: 7. In germline, CDR1 is SNHLY, CDR2 FYNNEI. Here the CDR3 reads CASTDRRIQETQYF. CDR3 bases: TGTGCCAGCACGGACAGGAGAATTCAAGAGACCCAGTACTTC.

This clonotype was seen a few times. The J gene is TRBJ2-7, the V gene TRBV18, with D possibly being TRBD1 or TRBD2 (5 bases each). There are 15 residues in the CDR3. Trimming shortened V by 2 bases and J by 0 bases, and 11 bases separated the two germline ends. CDR1 is KGHSH and CDR2 is LQKENI in the germline V gene. In DNA form, the CDR3 reads TGTGCCAGCTCACCAGAGGGGTACTACTCCTACGAGCAGTACTTC. Translated, it gives CASSPEGYYSYEQYF.

This sequence joins TRBV18 and TRBJ2-1; a possible D gene is TRBD1 (5 bases). The CDR3 has 13 amino acids. With 8 bases removed from V and 6 bases from J, the gap between germline ends came to 14 bases. Germline V gene sequence: CDR1 KGHSH, CDR2 LQKENI. The CDR3 coding sequence is TGTGCCAGCGTGACAGATATAGTCAATGAGCAGTTCTTC. It translates to CASVTDIVNEQFF.

This clonotype occurred a few times. V is TRBV7-8 and J is TRBJ2-1; D is possibly TRBD2 (5 bases). This CDR3 region has 13 residues. V dropped 5 bases and J dropped 6 bases, with 11 bases sitting between them. The germline CDR1 and CDR2 sequences are SGHVS and FQNEAQ. This chain's CDR3 is CASSLELGNEQFF. CDR3 nucleotides: TGTGCCAGCAGCCTCGAACTAGGCAATGAGCAGTTCTTC. The full variable domain, completed using reference TRBV7-8 and TRBJ2-1, is GAGVSQSPRYKVAKRGQDVALRCDPISGHVSLFWYQQALGQGPEFLTYFQNEAQLDKSGLPSDRFFAERPEGSVSTLKIQRTQQEDSAVYLCASSLELGNEQFFGPGTRLTVL.

The chain employs TRBV15 and TRBJ1-1; perhaps TRBD1 as D (5 bases). In germline, CDR1 is LNHNV, CDR2 YYDKDF (reference sequence). The CDR3 length is 16 residues. V was pared by 3 bases and J by 3 bases, with 17 bases between. The CDR3 DNA is TGTGCCACCAGCAGGGATGAATGGGCACAGGACACTGAAGCTTTCTTT. Its protein product is CATSRDEWAQDTEAFF.